The 12 T cell receptor beta chains presented below share a single source sample, sequenced in a study of vaccination and CD4 T cells after COVID-19. Noted treatment: roughly ten-day PBMC culture with coronavirus spike peptide pools or control peptides (ViraFEST assay). The antigens these receptors bind are not known. Oncomine TCR Beta short-read sequencing was applied to DNA from cultured CD4+ T cells. Via MiXCR, TCRdb re-called the PCR reads, giving one row per CDR3 protein. The table includes approximately 16,000 distinct CDR3 sequences, about 25% detected once. The sequenced material came from cultured CD4+ T cells from blood. The receptors were sampled from a human donor with COVID-19.

CDR3 nucleotide sequence: TGTGCCAGTAGTATAGGCCGGAGCTCTGGAAACACCATATATTTT. Amino acid sequence: CASSIGRSSGNTIYF. The V call is TRBV19, the J call TRBJ1-3; D ambiguous. V lost 1 base to trimming and J lost 0 bases, with 7 bases between them. This CDR3 has 15 amino acids. CDR1 is LNHDA, CDR2 SQIVND, per germline (reference sequence). Filled out from reference TRBV19 and TRBJ1-3, the complete variable domain reads DGGITQSPKYLFRKEGQNVTLSCEQNLNHDAMYWYRQDPGQGLRLIYYSQIVNDFQKGDIAEGYSVSREKKESFPLTVTSAQKNPTAFYLCASSIGRSSGNTIYFGEGSWLTVV.

V is TRBV12-3 or TRBV12-4 and J is TRBJ1-5; D is possibly TRBD1 (6 bases). The CDR3 contains 15 residues. V was clipped by 6 bases and J by 0 bases, with 12 bases between them. As DNA, the CDR3 is TGTGCCAGCAGCAGAGGACAGACTAGCAATCAGCCCCAGCATTTT. Translated: CASSRGQTSNQPQHF.

The J gene is TRBJ2-7, the V gene TRBV20-1; 11 bases line up with TRBD1. CDR3 size: 15 residues. The junction had 8 bases not matched to a gene; V was cut back by 0 bases and J by 7 bases. In germline, CDR1 is DFQATT, CDR2 SNEGSKA (reference sequence). The CDR3 spells CSARDPGTGGGEQYF. DNA of the CDR3: TGCAGTGCTAGAGACCCCGGGACAGGGGGGGGGGAGCAGTACTTC.

The rearrangement links TRBV7-9 to TRBJ1-1, with D perhaps TRBD1 (6 bases). V shed 1 base and J shed 0 bases, with 9 bases lying between them. The CDR3 length is 15 residues. The germline V gene has CDR1 SEHNR and CDR2 FQNEAQ (reference sequence). The CDR3 DNA reads as TGTGCCAGCAGCTTAGAATCAGGGGTGAACACTGAAGCTTTCTTT. This encodes CASSLESGVNTEAFF.

This clonotype was observed a few times. This chain joins TRBV7-8 and TRBJ2-5; tentatively, D is TRBD2 (6 bases). The CDR3 is made up of 15 amino acids. Trimming shortened V by 8 bases and J by 3 bases, and 19 bases separated the two germline ends. Germline V CDR1 and CDR2: SGHVS, FQNEAQ. The DNA for the CDR3 is TGTGCCAGCGCCGGGAGCAACAGAAGAGAAGAGACCCAGTACTTC. This codes for CASAGSNRREETQYF.

A few counts support this clonotype. This rearrangement joins TRBV6-4 to TRBJ1-5; D not certain. The CDR3 spans 11 residues. Germline CDR1 and CDR2: MRHNA and SNTAGT. The ends were cut back, 6 bases at V and 5 bases at J, with 5 bases in the middle. In DNA form, the CDR3 reads TGTGCCAGCAGGGTATATCAGCCCCAGCATTTT. Translation: CASRVYQPQHF.

The chain combines TRBV6-5 with TRBJ1-2; D uncertain. V lost 2 bases and J lost 6, with 19 bases in between. Germline V lookup: CDR1 MNHEY, CDR2 SVGAGI. This CDR3 comprises 16 residues. The CDR3 sequence is CASSYVSVRRRDGYTF. The CDR3 nucleotides read TGTGCCAGCAGTTACGTTAGCGTTCGGAGGCGGGATGGCTACACCTTC.

This clonotype was seen more than once but under ten times. The CDR3 DNA follows: TGTGCCAGCAGAAGAGGTTCCAACACAGATACGCAGTATTTT. This sequence encodes CASRRGSNTDTQYF. The chain joins TRBV9 to TRBJ2-3, with D hard to call. CDR3 length: 14 amino acids. Germline CDR1 reads SGDLS; CDR2 reads YYNGEE. V dropped 5 bases and J dropped 2 bases, with 12 bases sitting between them.

This clonotype has a handful of counts. The V and J genes are TRBV2 and TRBJ2-7, with unresolved D. The germline V gene encodes CDR1 SNHLY and CDR2 FYNNEI. The CDR3 loop spans 13 amino acids. Deletions cut 3 bases from V and 2 bases from J, with 8 bases between. The CDR3 sequence is CASSDGSAYEQYF. The CDR3, as DNA: TGTGCCAGCAGTGATGGCAGCGCCTACGAGCAGTACTTC.

This clonotype was found a few times. The chain carries TRBV12-3 or TRBV12-4 and TRBJ2-5, with 8 bases that match TRBD2. V lost 6 bases to trimming and J lost 5 bases; unmatched junction nucleotides: 17. The CDR3 length is 17 residues. Written as DNA, the CDR3 is TGTGCCAGCAGAATGTCGGGCGGGGGGTCGTCAGGGGAGACCCAGTACTTC. It translates to CASRMSGGGSSGETQYF.

The CDR3, as DNA: TGTGCCAGTAGTATTTCCGGAGGAGGCTATGGCTACACCTTC. Translation gives CASSISGGGYGYTF. V is TRBV19 and J is TRBJ1-2; unclear D gene. Germline CDR1 LNHDA, CDR2 SQIVND (reference sequence). The CDR3 consists of 14 residues. V was cut by 3 bases and J by 4 bases, with 12 bases left in between.

The chain links TRBV6-1 to TRBJ2-5; D is perhaps TRBD2 (6 bases). CDR3 length equals 13 residues. Germline V gene lookup returns CDR1 MNHNS and CDR2 SASEGT. V gave up 10 bases and J gave up 3 bases, with 15 bases separating them. The CDR3 is CATAGGGEETQYF. The CDR3 nucleotides are TGTGCCACCGCCGGCGGCGGGGAAGAGACCCAGTACTTC.